The 11 T cell receptor beta chains presented below share a single source sample, sequenced in a study of T cell clones after liver transplantation (dated by TCRdb to the late 2010s). To prepare the library, the immunoSEQ multiplex PCR assay was applied. The table comes from immuneACCESS by way of TCRdb, which keeps in-frame sequences with V and J called. Part of the clones is missing from these tables; in studies checked, under half for an unresolved V gene and the rest for unknown reasons. The sample contains around 43,000 clones, more than 70% of them found a single time. Together, the top ten hold more than 2% of the sample. The source was CD4+ T cells from blood, collected 24 months after liver transplant. The receptors originated from a human patient who received a liver transplant. After a transplant, not all T cells may be the patient's own; some may come from the graft donor.

This clone was seen a few times. The rearrangement links TRBV28 to TRBJ1-1, with D uncertain. CDR3 length: 13 residues. Germline V gene lookup returns CDR1 MDHEN and CDR2 SYDVKM. V was shortened by 5 bases and J by 5 bases, with 12 bases between the two germline ends. As DNA, the CDR3 is TGTGCCAGCAGTCCGGTCGCGAGAACTGAAGCTTTCTTT. It encodes CASSPVARTEAFF.

The genes are TRBV4-3 and TRBJ2-7, with 9 bases matching TRBD2. The CDR3 runs to 15 residues. Losses at the gene ends were 3 bases for V and 0 bases for J; bases not matched to a gene: 3. The germline V gene has CDR1 LGHNA and CDR2 YSLEER. The CDR3 region is CASSQLAGSSYEQYF. DNA of the CDR3: TGCGCCAGCAGCCAGCTAGCGGGGAGCTCCTACGAGCAGTACTTC.

The V call is TRBV6-5, the J call TRBJ2-7, with no clear D. V shed 7 bases and J shed 2 bases, with 15 bases lying between them. This CDR3 has 14 amino acids. In germline, CDR1 is MNHEY, CDR2 SVGAGI. CDR3 residues: CASTADLEPYEQYF. The DNA for the CDR3 is TGTGCCAGCACTGCGGACCTTGAACCCTACGAGCAGTACTTC.

J is TRBJ2-4 and V is TRBV18; D possibly corresponds to TRBD1 (6 bases). The CDR3 runs to 13 residues. Germline lookup yields CDR1 KGHSH and CDR2 LQKENI. The V end was cut by 1 base, the J end by 6 bases, with 7 bases between. CDR3: CASSPQDRNIQYF. In nucleotides, the CDR3 is TGTGCCAGCTCACCACAGGACAGAAACATTCAGTACTTC.

This chain links TRBV15 with TRBJ1-4; D call uncertain. The CDR3 is 16 residues long. V was cut by 5 bases and J by 0 bases, with 13 bases left in between. The germline gives CDR1 LNHNV, CDR2 YYDKDF (reference sequence). CDR3 residues: CATSPHRTATNEKLFF. Written as DNA, the CDR3 is TGTGCCACCAGCCCCCATAGGACGGCAACTAATGAAAAACTGTTTTTT. The variable domain in full, completed from reference TRBV15 and TRBJ1-4, reads DAMVIQNPRYQVTQFGKPVTLSCSQTLNHNVMYWYQQKSSQAPKLLFHYYDKDFNNEADTPDNFQSRRPNTSFCFLDIRSPGLGDTAMYLCATSPHRTATNEKLFFGSGTQLSVL.

V usage is TRBV14 and J usage is TRBJ1-1; D unresolved. V shed 0 bases and J shed 2 bases, with 13 bases lying between them. Germline V gives CDR1 SGHDN, CDR2 FVKESK. The length of the CDR3 is 16 residues. The DNA of the CDR3 is TGTGCCAGCAGCCAAGATGGGCGGCTGGGCAACACTGAAGCTTTCTTT. This sequence encodes CASSQDGRLGNTEAFF.

This chain connects TRBV19 to TRBJ2-7; the D gene is possibly TRBD1 (5 bases). Germline loops: CDR1 LNHDA, CDR2 SQIVND (reference sequence). Trimming left V 4 bases short and J 4 bases short, with 26 bases between. The length of the CDR3 is 18 residues. Here the CDR3 DNA reads TGTGCCAGTAGTACCCTCTCCTCCGCGACGCAGGGCCTTTACGAGCAGTACTTC. As protein: CASSTLSSATQGLYEQYF.

This clone was counted only a few times. The chain is built from TRBV7-6 and TRBJ2-4; TRBD1 matches 8 bases. The CDR3 extends over 18 amino acids. The V segment lost 4 bases and the J segment 6 bases; nucleotides outside the gene matches: 17. Germline V lookup: CDR1 SGHVS, CDR2 FNYEAQ. CDR3 coding DNA: TGTGCCAGCAGCTCCCTCCGGGAGTCAGGGGGCCAGGCAAACATTCAGTACTTC. Amino acids: CASSSLRESGGQANIQYF.

J is TRBJ1-2 and V is TRBV5-5, with 8 bases that match TRBD1. The trim removed 0 bases at V and 0 bases at J, leaving 4 bases unmatched. This CDR3 is built from 16 residues. In germline, CDR1 is SGHKS, CDR2 YYEKEE (reference sequence). CDR3 amino acids: CASSLVTGVTNYGYTF. The CDR3 DNA is TGTGCCAGCAGCTTGGTGACAGGGGTGACTAACTATGGCTACACCTTC.

The chain is built from TRBV25-1 and TRBJ1-4, with D unresolved. The CDR3 consists of 15 residues. With 0 bases removed from V and 8 bases from J, the gap between germline ends came to 13 bases. Per the germline V gene, CDR1 is MGHDK and CDR2 is SYGVNS. The CDR3, as DNA: TGTGCCAGCAGTGAATATGGCCAGGAAGAAGAAAAACTGTTTTTT. Translation: CASSEYGQEEEKLFF.

The chain employs TRBV7-3 and TRBJ2-1, with 9 bases matching TRBD2. This CDR3 is 15 amino acids long. Trimming removed 3 bases from V and 9 bases from J; junction bases left unmatched: 9. The V gene's germline CDR1 is SGHTA and CDR2 FQGTGA. This CDR3 reads CASSLAGGRGSEQFF. The CDR3 DNA follows: TGTGCCAGCAGCTTGGCGGGAGGGAGGGGTAGTGAGCAGTTCTTC.